Presented here are 22 T cell receptor beta chains from one specimen sequenced in a study of T cells expressing NK-cell markers. TCRdb reprocessed the 5' RACE reads, keeping one entry per CDR3 protein, no DNA. The sample totals some 440,000 distinct CDR3 sequences; its top ten clones hold approximately 1.4%. The sample consisted of blood T cells: a sorted CD56 or NKG2C T cell subset, CD4+ or CD8+ T cells, or bulk PBMC T cells (not recorded which). These receptors were taken from a woman between 50 and 59 years old in good health.

V is TRBV24-1 and J is TRBJ2-1. CDR1 is KGHDR and CDR2 is SFDVKD in the germline V gene. The CDR3 is 12 residues long. The CDR3 protein is CATSGSLDEQFF.

The V call is TRBV20-1, the J call TRBJ2-2; the D call from TCRdb, TRBD1, cannot be confirmed without DNA. There are 13 residues in the CDR3. Germline lookup yields CDR1 DFQATT and CDR2 SNEGSKA (reference sequence). This chain's CDR3 is CSARPGADGELFF.

The V gene is TRBV12-3 or TRBV12-4, the J gene TRBJ1-5. This CDR3 spans 16 amino acids. CDR3: CASSLAHERGNQPQHF.

The chain employs TRBV7-2 and TRBJ2-5; TCRdb designates TRBD2, a call that cannot be tested without DNA. Germline V lookup: CDR1 SGHTA, CDR2 FQGNSA. The CDR3 is made up of 15 amino acids. The CDR3 sequence is CASSLMGVNQETQYF.

This chain links TRBV4-2 with TRBJ2-2. Germline lookup yields CDR1 LGHNA and CDR2 YNFKEQ. The CDR3 contains 14 residues. CDR3 in amino acids: CASSQEGTTGELFF.

The chain combines TRBV7-3 with TRBJ2-5; TCRdb reports TRBD2, a call that lacks DNA to check it against. The CDR3 loop spans 16 amino acids. Germline CDR1 is SGHTA and CDR2 is FQGTGA. The CDR3 here is CASSGGLAGDLETQYF.

The gene calls are TRBV30 and TRBJ2-3; TCRdb returns TRBD2, unconfirmable since there is no DNA. Germline V gives CDR1 GTSNPN, CDR2 SVGIG (reference sequence). The CDR3 has 11 amino acids. CDR3 residues: CAWGLVDTQYF.

The gene calls are TRBV5-1 and TRBJ2-2; the D call of TRBD2 rests on TCRdb alone, since no DNA is present to check it. The CDR3 extends over 20 amino acids. CDR1 SGHRS and CDR2 YFSETQ come from the germline V gene. The CDR3 is CASSSPTGLAGGTTTGELFF.

The rearrangement uses TRBV18 and TRBJ2-7; lacking DNA, the TRBD1 call made by TCRdb goes unchecked. The length of the CDR3 is 15 residues. Per germline, CDR1 KGHSH and CDR2 LQKENI. Here the CDR3 reads CASSPPGRGAYEQYF.

The V gene is TRBV29-1, the J gene TRBJ2-7. Germline CDR1 is SQVTM and CDR2 is ANQGSEA. The length of the CDR3 is 15 residues. This CDR3 reads CSVSKGTGSSYEQYF.

The chain joins TRBV6-1 to TRBJ2-2; the D gene TCRdb calls, TRBD1, cannot be checked with no DNA. CDR1 and CDR2 (germline): MNHNS, SASEGT. The CDR3 totals 15 residues. This CDR3 reads CASSSQAPLPGELFF.

CDR3 in amino acids: CASSGNRAQETQYF. The rearrangement links TRBV6-2 or TRBV6-3 to TRBJ2-5; the D call of TRBD1 rests on TCRdb alone, since no DNA is present to check it. Per the germline V gene, CDR1 is MNHEY and CDR2 is SVGEGT. This CDR3 contains 14 residues.

The V and J genes are TRBV27 and TRBJ2-7; TCRdb's D gene call, TRBD1, goes unchecked for lack of DNA. The CDR3 totals 15 residues. The germline CDR1 and CDR2 sequences are MNHEY and SMNVEV (reference sequence). CDR3 residues: CASSLRQGAGGEQYF.

The chain combines TRBV27 with TRBJ2-2; as DNA is missing, the TRBD2 call by TCRdb cannot be tested. This CDR3 comprises 17 residues. Germline V gene sequence: CDR1 MNHEY, CDR2 SMNVEV (reference sequence). The CDR3 loop is CASSSPAAGGRNGELFF.

J is TRBJ1-5 and V is TRBV20-1. This CDR3 has 15 residues. The germline gives CDR1 DFQATT, CDR2 SNEGSKA (reference sequence). The CDR3 spells CSASRQTDSNQPQHF.

This CDR3 reads CATSSLAGNEQFF. The rearrangement joins TRBV27 to TRBJ2-1; absent DNA, TCRdb's TRBD2 call cannot be checked. This CDR3 is 13 amino acids long. CDR1 and CDR2 (germline): MNHEY, SMNVEV (reference sequence).

V gene TRBV6-6 combines with J gene TRBJ1-5; without DNA, the TCRdb call of TRBD1 cannot be checked. Germline CDR1 and CDR2: MNHNY and SVGAGI (reference sequence). The CDR3 contains 13 residues. The CDR3: CASGLTGSQPQHF.

The genes are TRBV6-5 and TRBJ1-6; TCRdb reports TRBD1, a call that lacks DNA to check it against. CDR3 size: 15 residues. Germline CDR1 MNHEY, CDR2 SVGAGI. CDR3 sequence reads: CASRDRTGGGGPLHF.

The genes are TRBV24-1 and TRBJ2-1; without DNA, the TCRdb call of TRBD2 cannot be checked. The germline V gene has CDR1 KGHDR and CDR2 SFDVKD. The CDR3 spans 15 residues. The CDR3 loop reads CATGTSGSVKNEQFF.

This rearrangement joins TRBV27 to TRBJ2-3; the D call from TCRdb, TRBD2, cannot be confirmed without DNA. The CDR3 totals 17 residues. Germline lookup yields CDR1 MNHEY and CDR2 SMNVEV (reference sequence). The CDR3 reads CASSPPGTRRDTDTQYF.

This rearrangement joins TRBV5-1 to TRBJ2-7; the TCRdb D gene call, TRBD1, has no DNA to confirm it. The CDR3 covers 14 residues. Per germline, CDR1 SGHRS and CDR2 YFSETQ. The CDR3: CASSFLGQAYEQYF. The whole variable domain, filled in from reference TRBV5-1 and TRBJ2-7, reads KAGVTQTPRYLIKTRGQQVTLSCSPISGHRSVSWYQQTPGQGLQFLFEYFSETQRNKGNFPGRFSGRQFSNSRSEMNVSTLELGDSALYLCASSFLGQAYEQYFGPGTRLTVT.

This sequence joins TRBV28 and TRBJ2-7; the D gene TCRdb calls, TRBD2, cannot be checked with no DNA. The CDR3 has 16 amino acids. Looked up from germline, CDR1 is MDHEN and CDR2 is SYDVKM. The CDR3 region is CATAGVGAGVPYEQYF.